The sample holds a few counts of the clone carrying this T cell receptor beta chain. V lost 2 bases, J lost 3 bases, and 17 bases lay in between. CDR1 is SGHTA, CDR2 FQGNSA, per germline. This CDR3 spans 16 amino acids. Authors' processing steps: Reference gene primer amplification yielded estimated nucleated cell counts. Only in-frame clones appear in the TCRdb table, and some are missing; sequencing was by immunoSEQ multiplex PCR. V and J calls and clone size are copied from that table; D and trimming were computed from the DNA. Of 250,000 or so clones listed, approximately 80% are singletons. The sample belongs to a study of blood T cell repertoires in COVID-19. Study context: The analysed material was cDNA or gDNA that came from T cells, B-cell-depleted T cells, or PBMCs.

V gene TRBV7-2 combines with J gene TRBJ2-7; possibly TRBD1 for D (6 bases). The specimen was peripheral blood. The receptor's source is a man older than 75 with acute or convalescent COVID-19. The CDR3 here is CASSLPYDRTRYEQYF. The CDR3 bases are TGTGCCAGCAGCTTACCTTACGACAGGACGCGCTACGAGCAGTACTTC.